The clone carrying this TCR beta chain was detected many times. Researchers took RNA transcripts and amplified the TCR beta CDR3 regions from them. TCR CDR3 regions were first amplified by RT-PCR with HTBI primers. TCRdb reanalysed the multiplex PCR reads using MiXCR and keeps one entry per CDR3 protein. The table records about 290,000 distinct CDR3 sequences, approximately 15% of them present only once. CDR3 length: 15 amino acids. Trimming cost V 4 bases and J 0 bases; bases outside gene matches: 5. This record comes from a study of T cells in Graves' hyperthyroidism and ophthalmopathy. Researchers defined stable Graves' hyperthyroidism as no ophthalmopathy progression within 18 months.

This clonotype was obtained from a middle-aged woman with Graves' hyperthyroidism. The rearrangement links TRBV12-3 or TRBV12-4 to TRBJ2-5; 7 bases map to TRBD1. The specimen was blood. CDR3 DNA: TGTGCCAGCAGTTCCGCCGGGACAGACCAAGAGACCCAGTACTTC. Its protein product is CASSSAGTDQETQYF.